One T cell receptor (beta chain) is described in this entry. This record comes from a study of blood T cell repertoires in COVID-19. As for the study in general: Sites across the United States, Italy and Spain contributed samples from acute and convalescent COVID-19. Sample material is recorded as cDNA or gDNA derived from T cells, B-cell-depleted T cells, or PBMCs.

Per the original methods: Nucleated cell number was recorded as an estimate derived from reference gene primer amplification. Clones were sequenced by immunoSEQ multiplex PCR, and TCRdb holds only the in-frame ones, with some missing. V, J and clone size derive from that table, while D and trimming were established from the DNA sequence. The table shows roughly 240,000 clones, with approximately 85% occurring only once. The CDR3 runs to 16 residues. V shed 4 bases, J shed 6 bases, and the junction held 13 bases outside the gene matches. Germline V gives CDR1 LGHNA, CDR2 YNFKEQ. Seattle cases were enrolled at active infection and followed longitudinally.

The sample was peripheral blood. This TCR came from a man aged 50 to 60 with COVID-19, enrolled during active disease. The rearrangement uses TRBV4-2 and TRBJ2-3; 7 bases are shared with TRBD2. The CDR3 loop reads CASSREVRLAADTQYF. CDR3 sequence (DNA): TGTGCCAGCAGCCGAGAAGTCAGGCTAGCGGCGGATACGCAGTATTTT.